Listed below are T cell receptor beta chains from one sample, sequenced in a study of T cell repertoires in cytomegalovirus infection. Each CDR3 protein is one row after TCRdb ran MiXCR on the reads. The table records under 850,000 distinct CDR3 sequences, roughly 36% of them present only once. Antigens for these TCRs are unknown. Sequenced here: cultured PBMCs, sampled from culture after CMV antigen stimulation. Receptors were obtained from a human donor in good health (CMV status not recorded). Some clones in this sample may be carry-over from other donors' samples. The CDR3 runs from the conserved cysteine through the conserved F or W. Fields, in order: clone size, V gene, CDR3 protein. Clone size, where shown, is once, few, many, or a class for clones that have expanded.

size: NA
V: TRBV7-2
CDR3: CASSPQWGEQFF

size: NA
V: TRBV23-1
CDR3: CASSHLGTGNPHYGYTF

size: NA
V: TRBV6-2/TRBV6-3
CDR3: CASSTPGQGYNEQFF

size: NA
V: TRBV7-2
CDR3: CASSPNLGVLGYTF

size: few
V: TRBV11-2
CDR3: CASSLEGKYTDTQYF

size: NA
V: TRBV12-3/TRBV12-4
CDR3: CASSFTDGTDTQYF

size: few
V: TRBV7-9
CDR3: CASSLGSGIYGYTF

size: few
V: TRBV6-6
CDR3: CASSYQTGEETQYF

size: NA
V: TRBV10-3
CDR3: CAISLTGVQETQYF

size: few
V: TRBV11-2
CDR3: CASSYTAVYGYTF

size: NA
V: TRBV27
CDR3: CASTETGYQAKNIQYF

size: NA
V: TRBV7-6
CDR3: CASSPSGEKLFF

size: NA
V: TRBV7-9
CDR3: CASSSAWTVANEQYF

size: NA
V: TRBV7-2
CDR3: CASSLGSVGLNTQYF

size: few
V: TRBV14
CDR3: CASSQPGTGGGTEAFF

size: once
V: TRBV7-3
CDR3: CASSSETNQETQYF

size: NA
V: TRBV13
CDR3: CASSPGGKLYEQYF

size: few
V: TRBV7-8
CDR3: CASSLLAGGGTYNEQFF

size: NA
V: TRBV20-1
CDR3: CSARDPGQGNQPQHF

size: NA
V: TRBV12-3/TRBV12-4
CDR3: CASSSPTASGNTIYF

size: NA
V: TRBV5-1
CDR3: CASSLVGPPSPYEQYF

size: NA
V: TRBV5-4
CDR3: CASSYTSGSTPHEQYF

size: NA
V: TRBV19
CDR3: CASSTTWTGANYGYTF

size: few
V: TRBV4-1
CDR3: CASSQNEPGLAGYEQFF

size: few
V: TRBV6-2/TRBV6-3
CDR3: CASSTGGGYTDTQYF

size: few
V: TRBV7-2
CDR3: CASSLATAVGYNEQFF

size: NA
V: TRBV10-3
CDR3: CAISESQGPPDTQYF

size: NA
V: TRBV12-3/TRBV12-4
CDR3: CASSFTGTAPYEQYF

size: few
V: TRBV6-2/TRBV6-3
CDR3: CASSYRTGIGELFF

size: few
V: TRBV4-3
CDR3: CASSQDGESQETQYF

size: many
V: TRBV7-2
CDR3: CASSFLTGNYGYTF

size: few
V: TRBV6-5
CDR3: CASTRTRQETQYF

size: NA
V: TRBV7-2
CDR3: CASSLVRGILQETQYF

size: NA
V: TRBV6-1
CDR3: CASGGYASYGNQPQHF

size: NA
V: TRBV7-2
CDR3: CASSPGWGGDEKLFF

size: NA
V: TRBV20-1
CDR3: CSARDRRWLAYEQYF

size: NA
V: TRBV19
CDR3: CASSKTGSGAGELFF

size: NA
V: TRBV20-1
CDR3: CSARARLAGGPSTGELFF

size: NA
V: TRBV2
CDR3: CASSGTGGNEAFF

size: many
V: TRBV29-1
CDR3: CSVVGTWGNEQFF

size: NA
V: TRBV27
CDR3: CASSTPGSGRAHEQFF

size: NA
V: TRBV28
CDR3: CASSLYGQGRKGTEAFF

size: NA
V: TRBV2
CDR3: CASHELPGTNRNTEAFF

size: NA
V: TRBV7-6
CDR3: CASSTGGQGYNEKLFF

size: few
V: TRBV11-3
CDR3: CASSNRGFPYNEQFF

size: few
V: TRBV12-5
CDR3: CASGLPPYEQYF